The 28 T cell receptor beta chains in this list originate from one sample, sequenced in a study of response to subunit inactivated influenza vaccine. TCRdb itself ran the RT-PCR reads through MiXCR, one entry per CDR3 protein. This sample carries about 800,000 distinct CDR3 sequences, about 20% of them seen once, and the ten largest clones take roughly a tenth. The starting material was PBMCs from blood, obtained around 5 days after vaccination. The receptors were sampled from a man between 50 and 59 years old who received an inactivated influenza vaccine.

CDR3 sequence reads: CSARSGGAGSSYNEQFF. The DNA of the CDR3 is TGCAGTGCTAGATCCGGGGGAGCGGGAAGCTCCTACAATGAGCAGTTCTTC. This rearrangement joins TRBV20-1 to TRBJ2-1; 7 bases match TRBD2. V lost 2 bases to trimming and J lost 0 bases; unmatched junction nucleotides: 10. The CDR3 has 17 residues. Germline values: CDR1 DFQATT, CDR2 SNEGSKA (reference sequence).

There are a few counts of this clonotype. The chain has TRBV7-2 and TRBJ2-7, with 11 positions matching TRBD2. The germline CDR1 and CDR2 sequences are SGHTA and FQGNSA. The V gene end was trimmed by 3 bases and the J gene end by 1 base; junction bases not matched to a gene: 2. There are 15 residues in the CDR3. CDR3 region: CASSFLAGGSYEQYF. CDR3 DNA: TGTGCCAGCAGCTTCCTAGCGGGAGGTTCCTACGAGCAGTACTTC.

This clonotype came up a few times. The chain recombines TRBV29-1 with TRBJ2-7, with 8 bases fitting TRBD1. The junction had 7 bases not matched to a gene; V was cut back by 7 bases and J by 2 bases. CDR1 and CDR2 (germline): SQVTM, ANQGSEA. This CDR3 region has 13 residues. CDR3 residues: CSASHRGTYEQYF. The CDR3 region has the DNA TGCAGCGCCTCACACAGGGGGACCTACGAGCAGTACTTC.

This clonotype has more than one count but fewer than ten. The rearrangement joins TRBV20-1 to TRBJ2-6; 8 positions match TRBD2. Germline-derived CDR1 and CDR2 are DFQATT and SNEGSKA (reference sequence). The trim removed 0 bases at V and 0 bases at J, leaving 7 bases unmatched. This CDR3 is 18 amino acids long. The CDR3 reads CSARDLGSGSSGANVLTF. The CDR3 nucleotides read TGCAGTGCTAGAGATCTCGGCAGCGGGAGCTCTGGGGCCAACGTCCTGACTTTC.

This chain connects TRBV25-1 to TRBJ2-5, with 11 positions matching TRBD2. Trimming removed 0 bases from V and 5 bases from J; junction bases left unmatched: 5. The CDR3 totals 16 residues. Germline CDR1 reads MGHDK; CDR2 reads SYGVNS. CDR3 sequence reads: CASSEYGLAGTETQYF. Written as DNA, the CDR3 is TGTGCCAGCAGTGAATATGGACTAGCGGGTACGGAGACCCAGTACTTC. Supplemented by reference TRBV25-1 and TRBJ2-5, the full variable domain reads EADIYQTPRYLVIGTGKKITLECSQTMGHDKMYWYQQDPGMELHLIHYSYGVNSTEKGDLSSESTVSRIRTEHFPLTLESARPSHTSQYLCASSEYGLAGTETQYFGPGTRLLVL.

As concerns this clonotype: A read error may produce the germline difference seen at one junction end. J is TRBJ1-1 and V is TRBV20-1; possible D gene TRBD1, 5 bases. Germline V lookup: CDR1 DFQATT, CDR2 SNEGSKA (reference sequence). CDR3 length: 16 residues. The CDR3 DNA follows: TGCAGTGCTCAGCTTTTGGGGACGGCCTTGGGCACTGAAGCTGTCTTT. Its protein product is CSAQLLGTALGTEAVF.

This clonotype was picked up many times. The junction shows a germline mismatch at one end, possibly a read error. The chain couples TRBV27 to TRBJ2-7; 8 nucleotides align to TRBD1. This CDR3 contains 13 residues. In germline, CDR1 is MNHEY, CDR2 SMNVEV (reference sequence). The CDR3 spells CASSLTGDYEQYF. CDR3 sequence (DNA): TGCGCCAGCAGCTTGACAGGGGACTACGAGCAGTACTTC.

The CDR3 sequence is CATSDSGTGMNEKLFF. The CDR3 nucleotides are TGTGCCACCAGTGATTCCGGGACAGGGATGAATGAAAAACTGTTTTTT. This chain links TRBV24-1 with TRBJ1-4, with TRBD1 matching over 9 bases. Trimming removed 2 bases from V and 5 bases from J; junction bases left unmatched: 5. The CDR3 has 16 amino acids. The V gene's germline CDR1 is KGHDR and CDR2 SFDVKD.

The gene calls are TRBV7-6 and TRBJ2-2, with D maybe TRBD2 (5 bases). The CDR3 covers 14 residues. Germline V gene sequence: CDR1 SGHVS, CDR2 FNYEAQ. V shed 2 bases and J shed 8 bases, with 12 bases lying between them. Here the CDR3 reads CASSLSGELGELFF. The CDR3 DNA reads as TGTGCCAGCAGCTTAAGCGGTGAACTGGGGGAGCTGTTTTTT.

The CDR3 loop reads CASSNTGGKNTGELFF. CDR3 in DNA: TGCGCCAGCAGCAACACAGGGGGAAAAAACACCGGGGAGCTGTTTTTT. The chain joins TRBV5-1 to TRBJ2-2, with 8 bases fitting TRBD1. The junction had 7 bases not matched to a gene; V was cut back by 4 bases and J by 2 bases. The germline gives CDR1 SGHRS, CDR2 YFSETQ. The CDR3 extends over 16 amino acids. The whole variable domain, remainder taken from reference TRBV5-1 and TRBJ2-2, is KAGVTQTPRYLIKTRGQQVTLSCSPISGHRSVSWYQQTPGQGLQFLFEYFSETQRNKGNFPGRFSGRQFSNSRSEMNVSTLELGDSALYLCASSNTGGKNTGELFFGEGSRLTVL.

This clonotype was detected a few times. The V gene is TRBV29-1, the J gene TRBJ2-1, with no clear D. The germline V and J ends were trimmed by 2 bases and 6 bases, with 8 bases remaining between them. The germline V gene has CDR1 SQVTM and CDR2 ANQGSEA. The CDR3 has 12 residues. Here the CDR3 DNA reads TGCAGCGTTGAAATCGAACTCAATGAGCAGTTCTTC. It translates to CSVEIELNEQFF.

This clonotype has a handful of counts. V and J are TRBV6-2 or TRBV6-3 and TRBJ2-1, with 10 nucleotides matching TRBD2. Unmatched junction bases numbered 5, after V lost 5 bases and J lost 7 bases. The CDR3 runs to 14 residues. Germline CDR1 and CDR2: MNHEY and SVGEGT. CDR3 in amino acids: CASSREAGGNEQFF. Written as DNA, the CDR3 is TGTGCCAGCAGTCGAGAAGCGGGGGGGAATGAGCAGTTCTTC.

The rearrangement joins TRBV30 to TRBJ1-1; D gene uncertain. CDR3 length: 13 amino acids. Germline V gives CDR1 GTSNPN, CDR2 SVGIG (reference sequence). The V end was cut by 2 bases, the J end by 2 bases, with 9 bases between. This CDR3 is CAWSTDPNTEAFF. The CDR3 nucleotides are TGTGCCTGGAGTACAGATCCAAACACTGAAGCTTTCTTT.

The chain is built from TRBV28 and TRBJ2-7, with unresolved D. V gave up 5 bases and J gave up 0 bases, with 8 bases separating them. The CDR3 runs to 13 residues. The germline CDR1 and CDR2 sequences are MDHEN and SYDVKM. CDR3: CASSPPPSYEQYF. The DNA for the CDR3 is TGTGCCAGCAGTCCCCCCCCCTCCTACGAGCAGTACTTC.

This clonotype has more than one count but fewer than ten. V is TRBV5-6 and J is TRBJ2-1; D may correspond to TRBD1 or TRBD2 (6 bases each). Germline CDR1 is SGHDT and CDR2 is YYEEEE. V was trimmed by 5 bases and J by 12 bases, leaving 12 bases between them. The CDR3 extends over 11 amino acids. The CDR3 DNA is TGTGCCAGCAGGCCCGGGGGCCGGCAGTTCTTC. It specifies CASRPGGRQFF. Full variable domain (outside the CDR3, taken from reference TRBV5-6 and TRBJ2-1): DAGVTQSPTHLIKTRGQQVTLRCSPKSGHDTVSWYQQALGQGPQFIFQYYEEEERQRGNFPDRFSGHQFPNYSSELNVNALLLGDSALYLCASRPGGRQFFGPGTRLTVL.

The chain uses TRBV6-2 or TRBV6-3 and TRBJ2-1; D is unresolved. V lost 6 bases and J 7 bases, leaving 13 bases between the germline ends. There are 13 residues in the CDR3. CDR1 is MNHEY, CDR2 SVGEGT, per germline. CDR3 loop: CASSPTPNNEQFF. CDR3 sequence (DNA): TGTGCCAGCAGCCCAACCCCCAATAATGAGCAGTTCTTC.

The chain recombines TRBV4-3 with TRBJ2-3, with D perhaps TRBD2 (5 bases). The CDR3 loop spans 15 amino acids. V lost 6 bases and J lost 2, with 15 bases in between. Germline CDR1 and CDR2: LGHNA and YSLEER. Here the CDR3 DNA reads TGCGCCAGCAGTCCCAGGACGGGATACACAGATACGCAGTATTTT. Translating gives CASSPRTGYTDTQYF.

This rearrangement joins TRBV5-1 to TRBJ2-2; no firm D call. CDR3 length: 12 amino acids. Trimming pared 2 bases from V and 6 bases from J, leaving 5 bases between. The germline CDR1 and CDR2 sequences are SGHRS and YFSETQ. The CDR3 loop reads CASSFLAGELFF. CDR3 DNA: TGCGCCAGCAGCTTTTTGGCCGGGGAGCTGTTTTTT.

The chain employs TRBV27 and TRBJ2-7, with D perhaps matching TRBD2 (6 bases). Germline CDR1 reads MNHEY; CDR2 reads SMNVEV (reference sequence). Trimming left V 2 bases short and J 5 bases short, with 13 bases between. This CDR3 has 14 amino acids. CDR3 residues: CASSLGLSGHEQYF. CDR3 sequence (DNA): TGTGCCAGCAGTTTAGGCCTTAGCGGCCACGAGCAGTACTTC.

This clonotype occurred a few times. V is TRBV28 and J is TRBJ2-3; the match to TRBD1 covers 7 bases. CDR3 size: 14 residues. Germline V gene lookup returns CDR1 MDHEN and CDR2 SYDVKM. J lost 0 bases, V lost 8 bases, and 5 bases had no gene match. The CDR3 sequence is CASGKDRSTDTQYF. In nucleotides, the CDR3 is TGTGCCAGCGGAAAGGACAGGAGCACAGATACGCAGTATTTT. Looking up the rest from reference TRBV28 and TRBJ2-3 gives the full variable domain: DVKVTQSSRYLVKRTGEKVFLECVQDMDHENMFWYRQDPGLGLRLIYFSYDVKMKEKGDIPEGYSVSREKKERFSLILESASTNQTSMYLCASGKDRSTDTQYFGPGTRLTVL.

V is TRBV6-1 and J is TRBJ1-2, with 9 bases fitting TRBD1. Germline CDR1 MNHNS, CDR2 SASEGT. After removal of 6 bases from V and 8 bases from J, the junction contained 7 bases not matched to a gene. There are 13 residues in the CDR3. The CDR3 loop reads CASSNRGRWGYTF. The CDR3, as DNA: TGTGCCAGCAGCAACAGGGGGCGGTGGGGCTACACCTTC.

On this clonotype: At one end the junction does not follow the germline gene, possibly because of a read error. This sequence joins TRBV2 and TRBJ2-1; TRBD2 matches 7 bases. The V gene's germline CDR1 is SNHLY and CDR2 FYNNEI. The CDR3 is 16 residues long. The CDR3: CACSDPWRETYNEQFF. DNA for the CDR3: TGTGCCTGCAGTGACCCCTGGCGGGAGACCTACAATGAGCAGTTCTTC.

The genes are TRBV20-1 and TRBJ2-7; TRBD2 is a possible D gene (5 bases). The V and J ends lost 6 bases and 4 bases respectively, with 7 bases between them. CDR3 size: 10 residues. The germline V gene encodes CDR1 DFQATT and CDR2 SNEGSKA (reference sequence). The CDR3 nucleotides are TGCAGTGCGTGGGAGTACGAGCAGTACTTC. Translating it yields CSAWEYEQYF.

This rearrangement joins TRBV6-5 to TRBJ2-2; maybe TRBD2 (5 bases). The CDR3 contains 15 residues. The germline gives CDR1 MNHEY, CDR2 SVGAGI. Between the trimmed V and J ends, which lost 0 bases and 5 bases, there was a span of 10 bases. The DNA for the CDR3 is TGTGCCAGCAGTTACTCGGGAGCGGAGACCGGGGAGCTGTTTTTT. It yields the protein CASSYSGAETGELFF.

The chain links TRBV28 to TRBJ2-7, with TRBD2 matching over 7 bases. The V gene end was trimmed by 6 bases and the J gene end by 2 bases; junction bases not matched to a gene: 4. This CDR3 has 13 amino acids. Germline CDR1 reads MDHEN; CDR2 reads SYDVKM. The DNA of the CDR3 is TGTGCCAGCAGGCCCAGCGGGACCTACGAGCAGTACTTC. Its protein is CASRPSGTYEQYF.

This clonotype has only a few counts. At one of its ends the junction is not consistent with the germline gene, which may arise from a read error. The chain employs TRBV6-6 and TRBJ2-7; D is undetermined. The CDR3 is 13 amino acids. The germline V gene has CDR1 MNHNY and CDR2 SVGAGI (reference sequence). The CDR3 protein is CASGLDGAYAQYF. The CDR3 nucleotides read TGTGCCAGCGGCCTAGACGGAGCTTACGCGCAGTACTTC.

This clonotype appeared many times. The CDR3 loop is CASSPRNQPQHF. CDR3 coding DNA: TGTGCCAGCAGCCCCCGCAATCAGCCCCAGCATTTT. This chain links TRBV18 with TRBJ1-5; D not certain. Trimming removed 8 bases at V and 2 bases at J, with 7 bases between. The germline CDR1 and CDR2 sequences are KGHSH and LQKENI. The CDR3 has 12 residues. The full variable domain, its missing parts supplied by reference TRBV18 and TRBJ1-5, is NAGVMQNPRHLVRRRGQEARLRCSPMKGHSHVYWYRQLPEEGLKFMVYLQKENIIDESGMPKERFSAEFPKEGPSILRIQQVVRGDSAAYFCASSPRNQPQHFGDGTRLSIL.

This clonotype was picked up many times. The CDR3: CASSPPSSPLHF. CDR3 nucleotide sequence: TGTGCCAGCAGCCCCCCCTCGTCGCCCCTCCACTTT. The chain has TRBV12-3 or TRBV12-4 and TRBJ1-6; the D is unclear. CDR3 length: 12 amino acids. The germline V and J ends were trimmed by 6 bases and 13 bases, with 13 bases remaining between them.